This TCR beta chain stems from a study of blood T cell repertoires in COVID-19. Overall study context: Sources were T cells, B-cell-depleted T cells, or PBMCs; the material itself was cDNA or gDNA.

TCRdb keeps only in-frame clones here, not all; method: immunoSEQ multiplex PCR. Here the sample spans about 160,000 clones, 92% being singletons. Recruited during active infection, patients (from Seattle) were subsequently followed longitudinally. This CDR3 is 13 amino acids long. Germline V lookup: CDR1 LNHDA, CDR2 SQIVND (reference sequence). With 3 bases removed from V and 0 bases from J, the gap between germline ends came to 5 bases. The clonotype comes from a man under 40 with COVID-19, enrolled during active disease. Sequenced input: peripheral blood. This chain connects TRBV19 to TRBJ1-1; D unresolved. The CDR3 DNA sequence: TGTGCCAGTAGTATGGCCCTGAACACTGAAGCTTTCTTT. Protein sequence: CASSMALNTEAFF.